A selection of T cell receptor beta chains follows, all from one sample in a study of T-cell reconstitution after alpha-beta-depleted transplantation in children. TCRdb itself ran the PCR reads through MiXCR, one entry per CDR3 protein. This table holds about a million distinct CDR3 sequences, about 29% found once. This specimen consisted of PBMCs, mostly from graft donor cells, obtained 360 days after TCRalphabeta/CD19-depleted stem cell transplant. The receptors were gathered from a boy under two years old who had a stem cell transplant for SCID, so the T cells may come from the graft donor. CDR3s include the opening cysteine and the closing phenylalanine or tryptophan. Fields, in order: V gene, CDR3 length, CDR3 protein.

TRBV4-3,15,CASSQVFGGRGELFF
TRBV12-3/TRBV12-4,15,CASSPRTGVGYGYTF
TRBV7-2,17,CASSLIPSGGAVDEQFF
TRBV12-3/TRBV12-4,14,CASSFEGGGTEAFF
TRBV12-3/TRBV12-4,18,CASSFIGAHGLAKNIQYF
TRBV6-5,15,CASSYRGTPYNEQFF
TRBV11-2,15,CASSSSTSGTYEQYF
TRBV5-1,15,CASSLAWDVPYGYTF
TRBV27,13,CASSFRHSYGYTF
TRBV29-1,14,CSVASGGKKNEQFF
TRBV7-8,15,CASSLELAGNNEQFF
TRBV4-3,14,CASSQGTSVWELFF
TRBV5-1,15,CASSPGGQVNEKLFF
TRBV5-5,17,CASSLGDYGNSYNEQFF
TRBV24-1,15,CATSDSRKNTGELFF
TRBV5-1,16,CASSTSTGRVNTEAFF
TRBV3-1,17,CASSQDRAGRPWNEQFF
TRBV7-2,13,CASTVQALYGYTF
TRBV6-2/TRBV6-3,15,CASQEAGQSGQPQHF
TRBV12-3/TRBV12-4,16,CASSFRGQGSLRELFF
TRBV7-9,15,CASSPTQGRNTEAFF
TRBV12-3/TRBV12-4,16,CASLRGDSYSYNEQFF
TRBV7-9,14,CASSPGRGLTEAFF
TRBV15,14,CAAGKGQVPHEQYF
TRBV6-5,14,CASSWGGDTYGYTF
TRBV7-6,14,CASGGGANTGELFF
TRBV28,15,CASSSSGLGTGELFF
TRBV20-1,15,CSAPQTGVSVYGYTF
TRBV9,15,CASSVGGTGVTEAFF
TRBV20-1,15,CSARERGLPYYEQYF
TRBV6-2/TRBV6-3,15,CASMIGGGLYNEQFF
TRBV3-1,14,CASSQFHVDYGYTF
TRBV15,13,CATSRDTNNEQFF
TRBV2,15,CASKVRGGIYNEQFF
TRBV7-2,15,CASSLAVGVVSPLHF
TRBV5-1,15,CASSLELAGGREQYF
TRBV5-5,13,CASSFKQGYGYTF
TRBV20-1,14,CSARPTGTAYGYTF
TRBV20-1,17,CSARDLGLAGDGYEQYF
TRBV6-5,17,CASSYSSRGAPADTQYF
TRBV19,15,CASSISGGTYNEQFF
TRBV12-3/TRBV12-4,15,CASTWGGTGYNEQFF
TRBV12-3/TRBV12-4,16,CASSFWGGQRQETQYF
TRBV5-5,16,CASSLEAGPTEGKLFF